The entry below describes one T cell receptor beta chain. Its cognate antigen is unknown. This sample is part of a study of T cells in Graves' hyperthyroidism and ophthalmopathy. The source material, RNA transcripts, was used to amplify TCR beta CDR3 regions. Using the HTBI primer set, a first-round RT-PCR was run on the TCR CDR3. TCRdb reprocessed the multiplex PCR reads with MiXCR, giving one entry per CDR3 protein. The table records 400,000 to 550,000 distinct CDR3 sequences, approximately 25% of them present only once. Overall study findings and caveats: Most thyroid clonotypes expanded above 0.001 appeared in blood too.

The CDR3 is made up of 12 amino acids. Germline-derived CDR1 and CDR2 are KGHDR and SFDVKD. Trimming cost V 8 bases and J 6 bases, with 9 bases left between them. This sequence was found in a woman in her twenties or thirties with Graves' ophthalmopathy. This sequence joins TRBV24-1 and TRBJ2-2; TRBD2 is a possible D gene (5 bases). The sample was blood. This chain's CDR3 is CATMTRAGELFF. DNA of the CDR3: TGTGCCACCATGACGAGGGCCGGGGAGCTGTTTTTT.